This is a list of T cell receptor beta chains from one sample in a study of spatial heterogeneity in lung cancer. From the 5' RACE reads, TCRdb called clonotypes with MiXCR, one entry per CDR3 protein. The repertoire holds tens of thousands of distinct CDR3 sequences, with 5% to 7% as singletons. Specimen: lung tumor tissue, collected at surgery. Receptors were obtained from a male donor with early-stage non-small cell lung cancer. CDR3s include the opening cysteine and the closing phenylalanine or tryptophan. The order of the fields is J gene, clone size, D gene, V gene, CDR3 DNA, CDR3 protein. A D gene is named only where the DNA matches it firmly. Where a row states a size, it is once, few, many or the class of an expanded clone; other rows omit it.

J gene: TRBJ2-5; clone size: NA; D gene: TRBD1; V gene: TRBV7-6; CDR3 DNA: TGTGCCAGCAGCCCGTGGGACAGAGAAGAGACCCAGTACTTC; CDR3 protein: CASSPWDREETQYF
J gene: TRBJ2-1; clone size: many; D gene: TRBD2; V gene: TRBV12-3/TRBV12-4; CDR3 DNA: TGTGCCAGCAGCGGACTAGCGGCCTACAATGAGCAGTTCTTC; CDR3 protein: CASSGLAAYNEQFF
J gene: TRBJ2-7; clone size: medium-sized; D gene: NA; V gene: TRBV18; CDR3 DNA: TGTGCCAGCTCACCACCGTCCGGGACCTACGAGCAGTACTTC; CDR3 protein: CASSPPSGTYEQYF
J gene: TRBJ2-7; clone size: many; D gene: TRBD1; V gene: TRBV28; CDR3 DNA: TGTGCCAGCAGAATGACAGGGGCCTCCTACGAGCAGTACTTC; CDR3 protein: CASRMTGASYEQYF
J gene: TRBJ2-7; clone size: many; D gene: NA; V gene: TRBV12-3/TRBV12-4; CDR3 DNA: TGTGCCAGCCAGCCCAGCGTGGTTGGGTACGAGCAGTACTTC; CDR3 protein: CASQPSVVGYEQYF
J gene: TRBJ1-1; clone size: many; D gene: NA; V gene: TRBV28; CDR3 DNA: TGTGCCAGCTGGCGGGGACGGGACACTGAAGCTTTCTTT; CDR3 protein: CASWRGRDTEAFF
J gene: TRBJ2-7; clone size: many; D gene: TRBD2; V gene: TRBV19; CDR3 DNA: TGTGCCAGCCGCGCGACTAGCGGGAGCGCCTCCTACGAGCAGTACTTC; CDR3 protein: CASRATSGSASYEQYF
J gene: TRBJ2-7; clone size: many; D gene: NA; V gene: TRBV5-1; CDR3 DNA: TGCGCCAGCAGCTTGGTCGGGGTCGAGCAGTACTTC; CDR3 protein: CASSLVGVEQYF
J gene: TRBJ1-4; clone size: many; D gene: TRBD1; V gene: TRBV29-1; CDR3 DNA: TGCAGCGTCCGGACAGGCAACCCAACTAATGAAAAACTGTTTTTT; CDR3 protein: CSVRTGNPTNEKLFF
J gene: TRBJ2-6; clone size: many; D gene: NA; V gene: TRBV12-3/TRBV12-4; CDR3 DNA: TGTGCCAGCAGTAGTCGAGGAGGGGCGCCCTCTGGGGCCAACGTCCTGACTTTC; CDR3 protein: CASSSRGGAPSGANVLTF
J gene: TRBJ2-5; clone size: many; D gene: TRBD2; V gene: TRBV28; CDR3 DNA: TGTGCCAGCAGTATGGGCGGGAGGGCCCAAGAGACCCAGTACTTC; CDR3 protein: CASSMGGRAQETQYF
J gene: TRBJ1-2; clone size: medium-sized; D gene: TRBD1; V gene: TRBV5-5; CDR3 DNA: TGTGCCAGCAGCCGAGGGACAGGGGGCGACTATGGCTACACCTTC; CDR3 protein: CASSRGTGGDYGYTF
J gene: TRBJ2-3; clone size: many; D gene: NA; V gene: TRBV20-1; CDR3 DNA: TGCAGTGCTAGAGATCTCGGCGTCCCAAGACCAGATACGCAGTATTTT; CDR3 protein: CSARDLGVPRPDTQYF
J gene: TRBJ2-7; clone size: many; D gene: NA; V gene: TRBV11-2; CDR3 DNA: TGTGCCAGCAGCTACGGGACCACCGGCTACGAGCAGTACTTC; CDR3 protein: CASSYGTTGYEQYF
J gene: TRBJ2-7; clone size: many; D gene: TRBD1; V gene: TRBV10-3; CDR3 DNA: TGTGCCATCAGCGCCGGGACAGGGGACGAGCAGTACTTC; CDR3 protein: CAISAGTGDEQYF
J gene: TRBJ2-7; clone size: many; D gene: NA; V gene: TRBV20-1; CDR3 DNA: TGCAGTGCTAGCGGGCAGACAAACTACGAGCAGTACTTC; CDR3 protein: CSASGQTNYEQYF
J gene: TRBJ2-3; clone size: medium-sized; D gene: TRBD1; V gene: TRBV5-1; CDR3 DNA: TGCGCCAGCAGCCCTCGGGACAGTGCCACAGATACGCAGTATTTT; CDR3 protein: CASSPRDSATDTQYF
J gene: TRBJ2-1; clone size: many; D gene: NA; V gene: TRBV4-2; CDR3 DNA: TGTGCCAGCAGCCAAGATAAATTAGGGCAGGGGATCGAGCAGTTCTTC; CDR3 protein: CASSQDKLGQGIEQFF
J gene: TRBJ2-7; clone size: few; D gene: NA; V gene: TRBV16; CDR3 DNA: TGTGCCAGCAGCCAATCAGGCACCCCCTACGAGCAGTACTTC; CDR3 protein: CASSQSGTPYEQYF
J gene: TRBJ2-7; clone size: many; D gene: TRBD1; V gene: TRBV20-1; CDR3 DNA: TGCAGTGCTAGCAAGGGACAGACCGATTCCTACGAGCAGTACTTC; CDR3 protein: CSASKGQTDSYEQYF
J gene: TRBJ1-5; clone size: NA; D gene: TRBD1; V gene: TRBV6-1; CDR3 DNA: TGTGCCAGCAGTGAAGCGGTAGCGACAGGGGGAAGTCAGCCCCAGCATTTT; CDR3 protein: CASSEAVATGGSQPQHF
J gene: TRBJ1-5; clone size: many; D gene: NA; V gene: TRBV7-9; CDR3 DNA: TGTGCCAGCAGCTCGGCAGGGTGGAATCAGCCCCAGCATTTT; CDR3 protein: CASSSAGWNQPQHF
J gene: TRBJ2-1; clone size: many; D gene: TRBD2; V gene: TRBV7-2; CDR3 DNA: TGTGCCAGCAGGACTAGCGGGGGGGCCCGCAATGAGCAGTTCTTC; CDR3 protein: CASRTSGGARNEQFF